The next 21 T cell receptor beta chains were all read from a single sample in a study of T cell clones after liver transplantation. Clones were read by immunoSEQ multiplex PCR, and TCRdb kept only the in-frame ones, dropping some. Among fewer than 45,000 clones listed, around 84% were seen once. The specimen comprised CD4+ T cells from blood, sampled 24 months after liver transplant. Receptor source: a human patient who received a liver transplant. Some of the T cells may derive from the graft donor.

The chain uses TRBV6-4 and TRBJ2-7; D not certain. This CDR3 spans 10 amino acids. V gave up 5 bases and J gave up 3 bases, with 2 bases separating them. Germline V gene sequence: CDR1 MRHNA, CDR2 SNTAGT. CDR3 sequence: CASSIYEQYF. The CDR3, as DNA: TGTGCCAGCAGTATCTACGAGCAGTACTTC.

The chain combines TRBV9 with TRBJ2-7; tentatively, D is TRBD1 (6 bases). The germline gives CDR1 SGDLS, CDR2 YYNGEE. The CDR3 loop spans 15 amino acids. Trimming took 2 bases from V and 4 from J, leaving 16 bases between them. The CDR3 DNA sequence: TGTGCCAGCAGCGTCGGGGACACGCACCGGTACGAGCAGTACTTC. This translates into CASSVGDTHRYEQYF.

On this clone: The junction differs from germline at one of its ends, possibly a read error. The V and J genes are TRBV11-2 and TRBJ2-7; TRBD2 matches 13 bases. The length of the CDR3 is 12 residues. The germline V gene encodes CDR1 SGHAT and CDR2 FQNNGV. The CDR3 bases are TGTGCCAGCAGCTTCAGGGGACTAGCGGGGATCTTC. Translation: CASSFRGLAGIF.

The chain links TRBV5-1 to TRBJ1-6; D might be TRBD1 (5 bases). The CDR3 extends over 14 amino acids. The germline V gene has CDR1 SGHRS and CDR2 YFSETQ. Trimming pared 0 bases from V and 6 bases from J, leaving 7 bases between. This CDR3 is CASSLAGSNSPLHF. CDR3 nucleotides: TGCGCCAGCAGCTTGGCAGGGAGTAATTCACCCCTCCACTTT. The full variable domain, completed using reference TRBV5-1 and TRBJ1-6, is KAGVTQTPRYLIKTRGQQVTLSCSPISGHRSVSWYQQTPGQGLQFLFEYFSETQRNKGNFPGRFSGRQFSNSRSEMNVSTLELGDSALYLCASSLAGSNSPLHFGNGTRLTVT.

Written as DNA, the CDR3 is TGCGCCAGCAGCTTGGACGGTGTCTACAATCAGCCCCAGCATTTT. Encoded protein: CASSLDGVYNQPQHF. The chain carries TRBV5-1 and TRBJ1-5; D gene uncertain. With 0 bases removed from V and 3 bases from J, the gap between germline ends came to 10 bases. Germline loops: CDR1 SGHRS, CDR2 YFSETQ. The CDR3 sequence is 15 residues long.

This chain's CDR3 is CASGAGGLSGANVLTF. Here the CDR3 DNA reads TGCGCCAGCGGAGCAGGGGGCCTCTCTGGGGCCAACGTCCTGACTTTC. The chain links TRBV5-1 to TRBJ2-6; 8 bases are a match to TRBD1. V lost 7 bases, J lost 0 bases, and 6 bases stayed unmatched. Per germline, CDR1 SGHRS and CDR2 YFSETQ. This CDR3 comprises 16 residues.

V and J are TRBV6-1 and TRBJ2-3; D is undetermined. The CDR3 sequence is 14 residues long. V was shortened by 4 bases and J by 4 bases, with 12 bases between the two germline ends. The germline gives CDR1 MNHNS, CDR2 SASEGT. CDR3 sequence (DNA): TGTGCCAGCAGTGCTCTTAAGTCTTCAGATACGCAGTATTTT. It yields the protein CASSALKSSDTQYF.

The V and J genes are TRBV7-3 and TRBJ2-3; no clear D gene. This CDR3 comprises 13 residues. Germline assignment: CDR1 SGHTA and CDR2 FQGTGA. Trimming cost V 0 bases and J 5 bases, with 6 bases left between them. The CDR3 DNA reads TGTGCCAGCAGCTTAACTCCCTTAGATACGCAGTATTTT. It encodes CASSLTPLDTQYF.

This chain uses TRBV4-1 with TRBJ1-6; D gene uncertain. The CDR3 runs to 15 residues. The V end was cut by 0 bases, the J end by 8 bases, with 11 bases between. Germline CDR1 is MGHRA and CDR2 is YSYEKL. Here the CDR3 DNA reads TGCGCCAGCAGCCAAGATCGACCGGAAGATTCACCCCTCCACTTT. Encoded protein: CASSQDRPEDSPLHF.

CDR3 region: CASRVLPGTGELFF. The DNA for the CDR3 is TGTGCCAGCCGGGTACTTCCAGGGACCGGGGAGCTGTTTTTT. V is TRBV6-4 and J is TRBJ2-2; D might be TRBD1 (5 bases). Deletions cut 8 bases from V and 5 bases from J, with 15 bases between. This CDR3 contains 14 residues. The germline gives CDR1 MRHNA, CDR2 SNTAGT.

This clone was observed a handful of times. The chain links TRBV28 to TRBJ1-5; D call uncertain. V was shortened by 6 bases and J by 5 bases, with 11 bases between the two germline ends. The CDR3 extends over 13 amino acids. Looked up from germline, CDR1 is MDHEN and CDR2 is SYDVKM. Written as DNA, the CDR3 is TGTGCCAGCAGGACCCGAATGGATCAGCCCCAGCATTTT. Protein product: CASRTRMDQPQHF. Full variable domain (missing parts from reference TRBV28 and TRBJ1-5): DVKVTQSSRYLVKRTGEKVFLECVQDMDHENMFWYRQDPGLGLRLIYFSYDVKMKEKGDIPEGYSVSREKKERFSLILESASTNQTSMYLCASRTRMDQPQHFGDGTRLSIL.

The chain has TRBV7-3 and TRBJ2-7; tentative D call: TRBD2 (5 bases). The germline V gene encodes CDR1 SGHTA and CDR2 FQGTGA. The germline V and J ends were trimmed by 5 bases and 7 bases, with 18 bases remaining between them. There are 14 residues in the CDR3. The CDR3 loop is CASSPNGVPWEQYF. The CDR3 nucleotides read TGTGCCAGCAGCCCAAACGGGGTTCCCTGGGAGCAGTACTTC.

This clone appeared a few times. V and J are TRBV9 and TRBJ1-2; TRBD1 is a possible D gene (6 bases). The CDR3 covers 13 residues. Germline CDR1 reads SGDLS; CDR2 reads YYNGEE. V dropped 5 bases and J dropped 7 bases, with 15 bases sitting between them. CDR3 coding DNA: TGTGCCAGCAGTCAAAGGGGGAACCGTGGCTACACCTTC. It yields the protein CASSQRGNRGYTF. Full variable domain (outside the CDR3, taken from reference TRBV9 and TRBJ1-2): DSGVTQTPKHLITATGQRVTLRCSPRSGDLSVYWYQQSLDQGLQFLIQYYNGEERAKGNILERFSAQQFPDLHSELNLSSLELGDSALYFCASSQRGNRGYTFGSGTRLTVV.

V usage is TRBV28 and J usage is TRBJ1-5; D is unresolved. The CDR3 loop spans 15 amino acids. V lost 6 bases, J lost 7 bases, and 19 bases lay in between. Germline V gene sequence: CDR1 MDHEN, CDR2 SYDVKM. CDR3 bases: TGTGCCAGCAGCCGAAATGGATACTGGGAACAGCCCCAGCATTTT. Translation gives CASSRNGYWEQPQHF. Filled out from reference TRBV28 and TRBJ1-5, the complete variable domain reads DVKVTQSSRYLVKRTGEKVFLECVQDMDHENMFWYRQDPGLGLRLIYFSYDVKMKEKGDIPEGYSVSREKKERFSLILESASTNQTSMYLCASSRNGYWEQPQHFGDGTRLSIL.

The chain carries TRBV5-1 and TRBJ2-1, with D unresolved. Trimming took off 0 bases at V and 1 base at J, with 14 bases between the two ends. Germline values: CDR1 SGHRS, CDR2 YFSETQ. The CDR3 loop spans 17 amino acids. The CDR3 reads CASSLAGVVRSYNEQFF. The CDR3 DNA sequence: TGCGCCAGCAGCTTGGCCGGAGTGGTCAGGTCCTACAATGAGCAGTTCTTC.

This CDR3 is CASSQAMGQPNEKLFF. The CDR3 DNA follows: TGTGCCAGCAGCCAAGCCATGGGACAGCCAAATGAAAAACTGTTTTTT. The rearrangement uses TRBV4-2 and TRBJ1-4; the match to TRBD1 covers 7 bases. The germline V gene encodes CDR1 LGHNA and CDR2 YNFKEQ. CDR3 length equals 16 residues. V was pared by 1 base and J by 5 bases, with 7 bases of the junction left unmatched.

This chain joins TRBV9 and TRBJ2-1; 10 bases are shared with TRBD2. J was trimmed by 0 bases and V by 4 bases; bases with no gene match: 19. The germline V gene encodes CDR1 SGDLS and CDR2 YYNGEE. CDR3 length: 21 amino acids. CDR3: CASSPRSRTSGLSSSYNEQFF. The CDR3 DNA sequence: TGTGCCAGCAGCCCCCGGTCCCGGACTAGCGGATTGTCGAGCTCCTACAATGAGCAGTTCTTC.

This chain connects TRBV7-7 to TRBJ2-1; TRBD1 matches at 7 bases. The germline CDR1 and CDR2 sequences are SSHAT and FNYEAQ (reference sequence). Trimming removed 1 base from V and 5 bases from J; junction bases left unmatched: 2. CDR3 size: 14 residues. The chain's CDR3 is CASSLDRGHNEQFF. The CDR3 DNA reads as TGTGCCAGCAGCTTAGACAGGGGTCACAATGAGCAGTTCTTC.

This sequence joins TRBV6-5 and TRBJ2-7; 8 nucleotides line up with TRBD1. CDR1 and CDR2 from the germline V gene are MNHEY and SVGAGI. The CDR3 covers 15 residues. V was clipped by 7 bases and J by 7 bases; unmatched bases: 15. The CDR3 protein is CASTPAGGQGREQYF. The CDR3 DNA follows: TGTGCCAGCACCCCGGCAGGTGGACAGGGACGTGAGCAGTACTTC.

The gene calls are TRBV6-1 and TRBJ1-2; D gene uncertain. Germline CDR1 and CDR2: MNHNS and SASEGT. Trimming shortened V by 2 bases and J by 4 bases, and 14 bases separated the two germline ends. This CDR3 is 15 amino acids long. CDR3 sequence: CASSEYPQPAYGYTF. The CDR3 nucleotides read TGTGCCAGCAGTGAATACCCCCAGCCGGCCTATGGCTACACCTTC.

A single count supports this clone. This rearrangement joins TRBV18 to TRBJ2-3, with TRBD1 identical over 8 bases. This CDR3 has 15 amino acids. V trimming: 3 bases; J trimming: 4 bases; junction bases outside the gene matches: 6. CDR1 KGHSH and CDR2 LQKENI come from the germline V gene. In DNA form, the CDR3 reads TGTGCCAGCTCACCTGCGAGACAGGGGTCAGATACGCAGTATTTT. Translation: CASSPARQGSDTQYF.